This TCR beta chain was captured by sequencing in a study of human T cells and chemical hapten exposure. This clonotype was recorded at least ten times. What it binds is unknown. TCRdb processed the RACE reads anew with MiXCR; each CDR3 protein has one entry. The repertoire includes 95,000 to 130,000 distinct CDR3 sequences, 9.5% to 13% of them detected once, and around 1.4% sits in the top ten. The length of the CDR3 is 15 residues. The trim removed 4 bases at V and 5 bases at J, leaving 6 bases unmatched. Germline loops: CDR1 LNHDA, CDR2 SQIVND (reference sequence). Study conclusions and caveats: The number of TCRs above 1 in 1000 frequency did not change after DPC sensitization.

Time point specified: patch test 1, 2 weeks after DPC sensitization. Treatment here: therapeutic diphenylcyclopropenone sensitization with weekly scalp DPC. The clonotype was recovered from a woman between 50 and 59 years old with alopecia areata. Some clones in this sample may be carry-over from other donors' samples. The V gene is TRBV19, the J gene TRBJ2-2; 8 positions match TRBD1. The sample consisted of whole blood, taken in connection with sensitization to the hapten diphenylcyclopropenone (DPC). The CDR3 sequence is CASSKPRTGTGELFF. The CDR3, as DNA: TGTGCCAGTAGTAAACCCAGGACAGGGACCGGGGAGCTGTTTTTT. The whole variable domain, remainder taken from reference TRBV19 and TRBJ2-2, is DGGITQSPKYLFRKEGQNVTLSCEQNLNHDAMYWYRQDPGQGLRLIYYSQIVNDFQKGDIAEGYSVSREKKESFPLTVTSAQKNPTAFYLCASSKPRTGTGELFFGEGSRLTVL.